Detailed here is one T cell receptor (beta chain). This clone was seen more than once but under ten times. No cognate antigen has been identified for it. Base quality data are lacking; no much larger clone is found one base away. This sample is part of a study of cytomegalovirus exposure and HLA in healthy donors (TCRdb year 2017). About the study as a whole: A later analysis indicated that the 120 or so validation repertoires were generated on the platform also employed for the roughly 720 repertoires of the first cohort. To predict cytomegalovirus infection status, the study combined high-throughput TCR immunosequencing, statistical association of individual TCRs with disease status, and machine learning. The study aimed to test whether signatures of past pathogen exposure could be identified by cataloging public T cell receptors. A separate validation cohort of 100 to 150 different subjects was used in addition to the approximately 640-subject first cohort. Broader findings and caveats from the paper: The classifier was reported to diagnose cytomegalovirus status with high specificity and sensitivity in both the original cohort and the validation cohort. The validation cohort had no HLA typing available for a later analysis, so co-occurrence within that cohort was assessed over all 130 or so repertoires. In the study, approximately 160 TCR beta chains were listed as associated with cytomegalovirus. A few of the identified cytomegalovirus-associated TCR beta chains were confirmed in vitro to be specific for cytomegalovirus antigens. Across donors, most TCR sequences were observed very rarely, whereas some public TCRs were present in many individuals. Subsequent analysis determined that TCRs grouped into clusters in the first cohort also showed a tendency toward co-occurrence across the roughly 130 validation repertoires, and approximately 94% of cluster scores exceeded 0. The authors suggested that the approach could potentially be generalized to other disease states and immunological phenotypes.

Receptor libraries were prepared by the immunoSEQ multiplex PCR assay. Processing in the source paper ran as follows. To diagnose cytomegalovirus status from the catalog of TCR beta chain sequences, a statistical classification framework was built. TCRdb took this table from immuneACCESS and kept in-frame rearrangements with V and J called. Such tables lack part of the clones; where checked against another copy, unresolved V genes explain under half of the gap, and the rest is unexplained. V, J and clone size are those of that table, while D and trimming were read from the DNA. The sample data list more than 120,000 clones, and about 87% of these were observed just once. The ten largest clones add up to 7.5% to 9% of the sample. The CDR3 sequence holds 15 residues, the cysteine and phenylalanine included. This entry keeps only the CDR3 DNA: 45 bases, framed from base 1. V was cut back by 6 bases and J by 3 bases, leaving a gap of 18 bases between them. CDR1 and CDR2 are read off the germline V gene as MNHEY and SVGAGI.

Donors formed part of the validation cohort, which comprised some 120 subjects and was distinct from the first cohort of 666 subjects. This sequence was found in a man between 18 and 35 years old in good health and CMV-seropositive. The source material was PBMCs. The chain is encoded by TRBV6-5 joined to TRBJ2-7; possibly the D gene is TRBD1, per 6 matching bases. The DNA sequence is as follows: TGTGCCAGCAGACCCCAACAGGGCGGCGACTACGAGCAGTACTTC. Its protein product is CASRPQQGGDYEQYF.